A single sample is the source of the 16 T cell receptor beta chains below, sequenced in a study of blood T cell repertoires in COVID-19. The method was immunoSEQ multiplex PCR; TCRdb's version includes in-frame clones alone and lacks a portion of them. The sample carries 110,000 to 150,000 clones, around four fifths recorded once. The material sequenced was peripheral blood. The receptor set was obtained from a woman older than 75 with acute or convalescent COVID-19.

This clone was seen once. The chain uses TRBV18 and TRBJ1-1; D unresolved. CDR1 is KGHSH, CDR2 LQKENI, per germline. This CDR3 contains 15 residues. The germline V and J ends were trimmed by 2 bases and 3 bases, with 13 bases remaining between them. In nucleotides, the CDR3 is TGTGCCAGCTCACCATTTGCGGGGAAGGACACTGAAGCTTTCTTT. Its translation: CASSPFAGKDTEAFF.

The chain links TRBV3-1 (or the pseudogene TRBV3-2) to TRBJ2-3; a possible D gene is TRBD2 (6 bases). CDR1 is LGHDT and CDR2 is YNNKEL in the germline V gene (reference sequence). Trimming cost V 1 base and J 5 bases, with 19 bases left between them. The CDR3 is made up of 17 amino acids. The CDR3 sequence: CASSQVSSGSPRDTQYF. DNA of the CDR3: TGTGCCAGCAGCCAAGTCTCCAGCGGGTCACCTAGAGATACGCAGTATTTT.

The chain has TRBV27 and TRBJ1-5, with 11 nucleotides matching TRBD1. The J segment lost 6 bases and the V segment lost 8 bases, leaving 3 bases of the junction unmatched. The CDR3 runs 13 residues. CDR1 and CDR2 (germline): MNHEY, SMNVEV (reference sequence). The CDR3 here is CASGQGAIQPQHF. CDR3 DNA: TGTGCCAGCGGACAGGGGGCTATTCAGCCCCAGCATTTT.

V is TRBV19 and J is TRBJ2-1, with 16 bases aligning to TRBD2. Germline CDR1 reads LNHDA; CDR2 reads SQIVND (reference sequence). Losses at the gene ends were 3 bases for V and 9 bases for J; bases not matched to a gene: 8. This CDR3 contains 17 residues. The CDR3 nucleotides read TGTGCCAGTAGTATGCGAGGGACTAGCGGGGGGGCCGGTGAGCAGTTCTTC. This encodes CASSMRGTSGGAGEQFF.

This chain links TRBV11-2 with TRBJ2-1; possibly TRBD2 for D (6 bases). V was cut by 0 bases and J by 8 bases, with 20 bases left in between. Germline V gives CDR1 SGHAT, CDR2 FQNNGV. CDR3 size: 17 residues. The CDR3 spells CASSLEVPASTRHEQFF. CDR3 bases: TGTGCCAGCAGCTTAGAAGTGCCGGCATCGACTAGGCATGAGCAGTTCTTC.

V usage is TRBV19 and J usage is TRBJ2-1, with D unresolved. Germline loops: CDR1 LNHDA, CDR2 SQIVND (reference sequence). This CDR3 is 15 amino acids long. V lost 5 bases, J lost 2 bases, and 13 bases lay in between. DNA of the CDR3: TGTGCCAGTAGTCGTCAGAACCGGGCCTACAATGAGCAGTTCTTC. Amino acid sequence: CASSRQNRAYNEQFF.

CDR3 DNA sequence: TGCGCCAGCAGCTTGAGCGGTAGCTCCTACGAGCAGTACTTC. Protein sequence: CASSLSGSSYEQYF. The chain carries TRBV5-1 and TRBJ2-7, with D possibly TRBD2 on 5 matching bases. Germline loops: CDR1 SGHRS, CDR2 YFSETQ. V lost 1 base to trimming and J lost 0 bases, with 8 bases between them. The CDR3 sequence is 14 residues long.

The genes are TRBV7-2 and TRBJ1-3, with D hard to call. CDR3 length equals 16 residues. V shed 1 base and J shed 0 bases, with 10 bases lying between them. Germline values: CDR1 SGHTA, CDR2 FQGNSA. The CDR3 loop reads CASSLDARSSGNTIYF. Here the CDR3 DNA reads TGTGCCAGCAGCTTAGACGCGCGGAGCTCTGGAAACACCATATATTTT.

This sequence joins TRBV29-1 and TRBJ2-2; 8 nucleotides match TRBD1. This CDR3 has 13 amino acids. The germline CDR1 and CDR2 sequences are SQVTM and ANQGSEA. J lost 7 bases, V lost 4 bases, and 5 bases had no gene match. The CDR3 sequence: CSVAGGPLGELFF. In nucleotides, the CDR3 is TGCAGCGTTGCAGGGGGCCCCCTCGGGGAGCTGTTTTTT.

V is TRBV27 and J is TRBJ2-3; 9 bases are shared with TRBD2. The germline V gene encodes CDR1 MNHEY and CDR2 SMNVEV (reference sequence). This CDR3 has 16 residues. Trimming removed 3 bases from V and 2 bases from J; junction bases left unmatched: 6. CDR3 loop: CASSFNLAGYTDTQYF. In nucleotides, the CDR3 is TGTGCCAGCAGTTTCAACCTAGCGGGGTACACAGATACGCAGTATTTT.

The V call is TRBV5-6, the J call TRBJ2-5; weak D call: TRBD2 (5 bases). V shed 4 bases and J shed 1 base, with 11 bases lying between them. Germline values: CDR1 SGHDT, CDR2 YYEEEE. The CDR3 contains 14 residues. CDR3 sequence (DNA): TGTGCCAGCAGCCACGGACTGCTCCAAGAGACCCAGTACTTC. Protein product: CASSHGLLQETQYF.

The rearrangement joins TRBV6-6 to TRBJ2-1, with 9 positions matching TRBD2. Germline-derived CDR1 and CDR2 are MNHNY and SVGAGI (reference sequence). The CDR3 loop spans 14 amino acids. Trimming took 10 bases from V and 8 from J; bases not matched to a gene: 12. CDR3 residues: CATHDSGSRDEQFF. CDR3 nucleotides: TGTGCCACACACGATAGCGGGAGTCGAGATGAGCAGTTCTTC.

V and J are TRBV19 and TRBJ1-1; D is perhaps TRBD1 (6 bases). The CDR3 has 13 residues. V gave up 5 bases and J gave up 7 bases, with 14 bases separating them. Per germline, CDR1 LNHDA and CDR2 SQIVND (reference sequence). CDR3 protein: CASSATGIREAFF. In nucleotides, the CDR3 is TGTGCCAGTAGTGCTACAGGGATCCGTGAAGCTTTCTTT.

V gene TRBV27 combines with J gene TRBJ1-1, with a weak D call TRBD1 (5 bases). The CDR3 covers 16 residues. Germline loops: CDR1 MNHEY, CDR2 SMNVEV (reference sequence). Trimming stripped 5 bases from V and 2 bases from J, with 18 bases between. The DNA of the CDR3 is TGTGCCAGCAGTCTGGGTCCCAGGGCGACAAACACTGAAGCTTTCTTT. Translated: CASSLGPRATNTEAFF.

This chain uses TRBV27 with TRBJ1-2; D might be TRBD1 (5 bases). Germline values: CDR1 MNHEY, CDR2 SMNVEV (reference sequence). V lost 5 bases and J 5 bases, leaving 18 bases between the germline ends. The CDR3 length is 15 residues. The DNA for the CDR3 is TGTGCCAGCAGTCCGGCAGGGTTCGGGGGGTATGGCTACACCTTC. This encodes CASSPAGFGGYGYTF.

This chain connects TRBV7-9 to TRBJ2-1; tentative D call: TRBD2 (5 bases). The V end lost 5 bases, the J end lost 0 bases, and 17 bases lay between the germline ends. Per the germline V gene, CDR1 is SEHNR and CDR2 is FQNEAQ (reference sequence). This CDR3 has 17 residues. In nucleotides, the CDR3 is TGTGCCAGCAGCCTCGCCGAGGGAGACCTCTCCTACAATGAGCAGTTCTTC. Translating gives CASSLAEGDLSYNEQFF.